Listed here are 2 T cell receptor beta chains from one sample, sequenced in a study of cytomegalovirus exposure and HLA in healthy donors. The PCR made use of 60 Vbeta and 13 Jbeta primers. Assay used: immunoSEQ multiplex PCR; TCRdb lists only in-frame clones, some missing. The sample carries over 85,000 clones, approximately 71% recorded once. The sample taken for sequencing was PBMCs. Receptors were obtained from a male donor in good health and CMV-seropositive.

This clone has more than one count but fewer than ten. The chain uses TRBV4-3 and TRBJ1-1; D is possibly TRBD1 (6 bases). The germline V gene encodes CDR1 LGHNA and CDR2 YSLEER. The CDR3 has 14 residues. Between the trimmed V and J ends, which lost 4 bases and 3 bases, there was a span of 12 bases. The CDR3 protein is CASSRNQGHTEAFF. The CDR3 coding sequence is TGCGCCAGCAGCCGGAATCAGGGGCACACTGAAGCTTTCTTT.

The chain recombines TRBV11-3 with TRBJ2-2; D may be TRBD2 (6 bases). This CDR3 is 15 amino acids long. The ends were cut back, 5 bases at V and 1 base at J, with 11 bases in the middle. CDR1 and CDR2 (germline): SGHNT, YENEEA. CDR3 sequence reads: CASSPRSGNTGELFF. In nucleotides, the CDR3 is TGTGCCAGCAGCCCCCGTAGCGGGAACACCGGGGAGCTGTTTTTT.